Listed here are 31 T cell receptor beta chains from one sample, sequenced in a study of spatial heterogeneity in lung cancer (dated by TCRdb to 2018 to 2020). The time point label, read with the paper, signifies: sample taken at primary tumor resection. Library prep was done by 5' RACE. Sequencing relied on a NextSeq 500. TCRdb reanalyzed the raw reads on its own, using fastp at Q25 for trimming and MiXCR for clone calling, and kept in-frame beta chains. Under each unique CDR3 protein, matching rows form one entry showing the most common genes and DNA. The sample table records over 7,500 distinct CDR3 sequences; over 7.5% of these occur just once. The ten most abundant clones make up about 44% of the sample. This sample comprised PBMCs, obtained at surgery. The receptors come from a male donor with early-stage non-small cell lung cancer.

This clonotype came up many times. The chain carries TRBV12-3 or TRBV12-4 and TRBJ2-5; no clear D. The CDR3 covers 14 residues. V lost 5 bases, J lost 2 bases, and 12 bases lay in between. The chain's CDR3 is CASSVLQEQETQYF. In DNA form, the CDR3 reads TGTGCCAGCAGTGTCCTCCAGGAACAAGAGACCCAGTACTTC.

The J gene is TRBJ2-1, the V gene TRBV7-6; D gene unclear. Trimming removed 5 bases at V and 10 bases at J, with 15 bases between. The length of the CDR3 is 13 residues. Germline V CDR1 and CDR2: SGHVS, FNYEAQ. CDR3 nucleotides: TGTGCCAGCAGCCCCCGGCCAAACGGAGAGCAGTTCTTC. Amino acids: CASSPRPNGEQFF.

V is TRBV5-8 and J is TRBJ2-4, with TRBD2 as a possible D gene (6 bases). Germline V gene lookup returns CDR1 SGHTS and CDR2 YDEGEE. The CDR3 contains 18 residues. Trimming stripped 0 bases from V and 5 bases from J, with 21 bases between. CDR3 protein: CASSLVMWVLADQNIQYF. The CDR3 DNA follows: TGTGCCAGCAGCTTGGTTATGTGGGTTTTAGCGGATCAAAACATTCAGTACTTC.

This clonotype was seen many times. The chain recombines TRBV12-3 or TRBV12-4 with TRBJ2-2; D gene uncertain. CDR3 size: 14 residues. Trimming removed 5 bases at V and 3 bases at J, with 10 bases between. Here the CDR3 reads CASSLDSDTGELFF. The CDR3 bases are TGTGCCAGCAGTCTCGACTCTGACACCGGGGAGCTGTTTTTT.

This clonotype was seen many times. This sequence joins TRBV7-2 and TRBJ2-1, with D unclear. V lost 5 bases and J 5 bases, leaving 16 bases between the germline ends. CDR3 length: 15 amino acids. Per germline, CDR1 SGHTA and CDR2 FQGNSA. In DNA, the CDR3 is TGTGCCAGCAGCCAAAGTTTCCGTAGGGACAATGAGCAGTTCTTC. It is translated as CASSQSFRRDNEQFF. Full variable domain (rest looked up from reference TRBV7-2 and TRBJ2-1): GAGVSQSPSNKVTEKGKDVELRCDPISGHTALYWYRQSLGQGLEFLIYFQGNSAPDKSGLPSDRFSAERTGGSVSTLTIQRTQQEDSAVYLCASSQSFRRDNEQFFGPGTRLTVL.

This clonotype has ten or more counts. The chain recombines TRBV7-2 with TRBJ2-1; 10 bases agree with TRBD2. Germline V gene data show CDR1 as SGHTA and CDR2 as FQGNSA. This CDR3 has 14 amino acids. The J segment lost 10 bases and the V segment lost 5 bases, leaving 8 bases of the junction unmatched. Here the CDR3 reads CASSPTSGIREQFF. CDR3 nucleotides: TGTGCCAGCAGCCCTACTAGCGGGATACGGGAGCAGTTCTTC.

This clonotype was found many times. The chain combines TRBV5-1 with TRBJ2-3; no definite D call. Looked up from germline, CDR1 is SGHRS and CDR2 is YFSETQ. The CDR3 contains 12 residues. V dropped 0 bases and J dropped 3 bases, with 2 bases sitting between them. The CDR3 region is CASSLETDTQYF. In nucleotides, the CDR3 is TGCGCCAGCAGCTTGGAGACAGATACGCAGTATTTT.

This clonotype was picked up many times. The CDR3, as DNA: TGTGCCACCAGTGGTACAGGGACGTACAATGAGCAGTTCTTC. As protein: CATSGTGTYNEQFF. The chain joins TRBV24-1 to TRBJ2-1; D may be TRBD1 (6 bases). Germline CDR1 is KGHDR and CDR2 is SFDVKD. With 5 bases removed from V and 4 bases from J, the gap between germline ends came to 11 bases. CDR3 length equals 14 residues.

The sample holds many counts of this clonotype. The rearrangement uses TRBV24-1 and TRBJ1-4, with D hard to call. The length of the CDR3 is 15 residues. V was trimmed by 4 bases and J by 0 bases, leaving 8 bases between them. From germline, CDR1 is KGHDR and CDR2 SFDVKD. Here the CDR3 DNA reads TGTGCCACCAGTGACCCCGGCTCAACTAATGAAAAACTGTTTTTT. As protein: CATSDPGSTNEKLFF.

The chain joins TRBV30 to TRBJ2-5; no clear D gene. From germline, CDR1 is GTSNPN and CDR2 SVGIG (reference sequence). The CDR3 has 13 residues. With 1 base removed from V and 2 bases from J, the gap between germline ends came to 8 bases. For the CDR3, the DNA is TGTGCCTGGAGTGAAGGGCCTCAAGAGACCCAGTACTTC. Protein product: CAWSEGPQETQYF.

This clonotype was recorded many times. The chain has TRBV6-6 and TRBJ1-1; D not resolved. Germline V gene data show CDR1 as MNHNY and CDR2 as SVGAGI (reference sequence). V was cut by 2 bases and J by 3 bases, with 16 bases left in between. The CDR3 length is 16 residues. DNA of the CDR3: TGTGCCAGCAGTTACGGAGGCCAGGCCCTTTACACTGAAGCTTTCTTT. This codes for CASSYGGQALYTEAFF.

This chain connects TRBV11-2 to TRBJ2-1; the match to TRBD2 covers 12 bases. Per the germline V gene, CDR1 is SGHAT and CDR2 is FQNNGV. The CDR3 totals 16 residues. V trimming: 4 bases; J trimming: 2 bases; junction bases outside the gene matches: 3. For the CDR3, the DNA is TGTGCCAGCAGCTCGACTAGCGGGAGCACCTACAATGAGCAGTTCTTC. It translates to CASSSTSGSTYNEQFF.

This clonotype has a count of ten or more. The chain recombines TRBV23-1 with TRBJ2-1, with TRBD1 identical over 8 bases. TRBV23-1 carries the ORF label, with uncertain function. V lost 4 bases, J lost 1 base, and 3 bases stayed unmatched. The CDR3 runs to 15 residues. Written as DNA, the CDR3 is TGCGCCAGCAGTCCGAGACAGGGGTCCTACAATGAGCAGTTCTTC. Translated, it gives CASSPRQGSYNEQFF.

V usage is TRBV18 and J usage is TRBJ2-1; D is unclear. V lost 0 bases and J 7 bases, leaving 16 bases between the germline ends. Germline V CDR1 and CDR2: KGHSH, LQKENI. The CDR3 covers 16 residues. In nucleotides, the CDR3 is TGTGCCAGCTCACCACCGGGCGCCGCTATAGGTAATGAGCAGTTCTTC. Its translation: CASSPPGAAIGNEQFF.

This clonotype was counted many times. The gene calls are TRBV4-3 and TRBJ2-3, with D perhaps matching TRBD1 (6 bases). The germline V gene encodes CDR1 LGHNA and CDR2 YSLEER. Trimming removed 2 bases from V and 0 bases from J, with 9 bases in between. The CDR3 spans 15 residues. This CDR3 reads CASSQQTGSTDTQYF. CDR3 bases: TGCGCCAGCAGCCAACAGACAGGTAGCACAGATACGCAGTATTTT.

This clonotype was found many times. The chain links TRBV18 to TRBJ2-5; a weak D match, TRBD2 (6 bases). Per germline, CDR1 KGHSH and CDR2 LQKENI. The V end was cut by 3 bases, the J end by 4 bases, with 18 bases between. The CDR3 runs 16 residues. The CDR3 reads CASSPLGSGFRETQYF. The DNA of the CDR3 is TGTGCCAGCTCACCGCTCGGGAGCGGGTTTCGAGAGACCCAGTACTTC.

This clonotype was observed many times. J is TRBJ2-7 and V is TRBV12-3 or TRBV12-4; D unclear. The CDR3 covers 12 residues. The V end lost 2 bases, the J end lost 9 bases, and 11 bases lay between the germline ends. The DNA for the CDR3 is TGTGCCAGCAGTTTAAGCAGGTCCCCGCAGTACTTC. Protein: CASSLSRSPQYF.

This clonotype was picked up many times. CDR3 sequence: CAISEGDRHTEAFF. The CDR3 DNA reads as TGTGCCATCAGTGAGGGGGACAGGCACACTGAAGCTTTCTTT. V is TRBV10-3 and J is TRBJ1-1; the match to TRBD1 covers 8 bases. Germline trimming cut 2 bases from V and 3 bases from J; bases unmatched to any gene: 2. This CDR3 region has 14 residues. CDR1 and CDR2 from the germline V gene are ENHRY and SYGVKD.

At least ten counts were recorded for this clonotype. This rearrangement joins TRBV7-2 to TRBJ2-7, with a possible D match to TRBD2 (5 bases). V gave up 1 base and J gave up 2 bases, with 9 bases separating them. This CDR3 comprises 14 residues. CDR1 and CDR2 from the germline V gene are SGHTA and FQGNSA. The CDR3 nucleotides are TGTGCCAGCAGCTTAGGAGGACTTCCCTACGAGCAGTACTTC. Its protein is CASSLGGLPYEQYF.

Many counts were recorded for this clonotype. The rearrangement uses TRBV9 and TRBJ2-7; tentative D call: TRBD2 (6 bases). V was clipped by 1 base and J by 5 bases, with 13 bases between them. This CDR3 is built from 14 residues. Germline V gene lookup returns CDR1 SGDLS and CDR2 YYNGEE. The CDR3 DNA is TGTGCCAGCAGCGTAAGCGGGCGGATGGACGAGCAGTACTTC. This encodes CASSVSGRMDEQYF.

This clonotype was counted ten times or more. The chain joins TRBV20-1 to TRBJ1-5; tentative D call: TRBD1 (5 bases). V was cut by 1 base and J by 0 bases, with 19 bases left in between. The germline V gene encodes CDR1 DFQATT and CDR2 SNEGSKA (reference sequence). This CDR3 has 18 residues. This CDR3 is CSARGPGPGQASNQPQHF. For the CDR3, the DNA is TGCAGTGCTAGAGGCCCTGGCCCTGGACAAGCTAGCAATCAGCCCCAGCATTTT.

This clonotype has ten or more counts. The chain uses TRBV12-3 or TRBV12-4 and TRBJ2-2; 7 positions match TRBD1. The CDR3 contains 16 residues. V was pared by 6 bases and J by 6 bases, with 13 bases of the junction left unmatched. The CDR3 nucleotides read TGTGCCAGCAGCCTAGATAGACAGGGATTATCCGGGGAGCTGTTTTTT. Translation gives CASSLDRQGLSGELFF.

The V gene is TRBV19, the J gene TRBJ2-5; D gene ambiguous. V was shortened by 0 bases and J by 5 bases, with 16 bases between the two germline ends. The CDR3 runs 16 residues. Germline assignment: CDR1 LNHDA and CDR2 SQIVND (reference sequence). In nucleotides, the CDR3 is TGTGCCAGTAGTATAGACCACAGTCACCCCCCCGAGACCCAGTACTTC. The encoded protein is CASSIDHSHPPETQYF. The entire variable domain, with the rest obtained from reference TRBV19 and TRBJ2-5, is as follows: DGGITQSPKYLFRKEGQNVTLSCEQNLNHDAMYWYRQDPGQGLRLIYYSQIVNDFQKGDIAEGYSVSREKKESFPLTVTSAQKNPTAFYLCASSIDHSHPPETQYFGPGTRLLVL.

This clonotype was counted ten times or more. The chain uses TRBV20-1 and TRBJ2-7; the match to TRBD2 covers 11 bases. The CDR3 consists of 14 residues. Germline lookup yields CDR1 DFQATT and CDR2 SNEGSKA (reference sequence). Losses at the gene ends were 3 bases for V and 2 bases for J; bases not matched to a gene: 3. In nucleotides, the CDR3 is TGCAGTGCTAGCCCGACTAGCGGGGCCTACGAGCAGTACTTC. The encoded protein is CSASPTSGAYEQYF.

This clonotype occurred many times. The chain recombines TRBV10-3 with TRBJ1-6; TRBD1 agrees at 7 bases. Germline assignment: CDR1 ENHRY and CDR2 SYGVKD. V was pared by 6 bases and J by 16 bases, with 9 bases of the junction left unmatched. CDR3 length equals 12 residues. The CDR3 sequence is CAIREDRSPLHF. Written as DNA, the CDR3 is TGTGCCATCAGGGAGGACAGGTCCCCACTCCACTTT.

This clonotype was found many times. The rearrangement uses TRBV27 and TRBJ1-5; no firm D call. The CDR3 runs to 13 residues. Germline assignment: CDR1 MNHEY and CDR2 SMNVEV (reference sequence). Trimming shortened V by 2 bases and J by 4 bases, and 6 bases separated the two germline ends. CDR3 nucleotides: TGTGCCAGCAGTTTACAGAAAAATCAGCCCCAGCATTTT. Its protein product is CASSLQKNQPQHF.

The CDR3 region has the DNA TGTGCCAGCAGCGCGCGAGCCACCGGGACTAGCGGGAGGAGCTCCTACGAGCAGTACTTC. The encoded protein is CASSARATGTSGRSSYEQYF. The rearrangement links TRBV4-2 to TRBJ2-7; 15 bases agree with TRBD2. Losses at the gene ends were 5 bases for V and 0 bases for J; bases not matched to a gene: 14. The germline gives CDR1 LGHNA, CDR2 YNFKEQ. The CDR3 has 20 amino acids.

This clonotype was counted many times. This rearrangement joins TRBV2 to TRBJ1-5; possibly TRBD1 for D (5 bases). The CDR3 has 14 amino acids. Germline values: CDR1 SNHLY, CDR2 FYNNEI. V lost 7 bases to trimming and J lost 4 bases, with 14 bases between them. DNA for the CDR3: TGTGCCAGCACAGGGACCGCTTTTAATCAGCCCCAGCATTTT. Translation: CASTGTAFNQPQHF.

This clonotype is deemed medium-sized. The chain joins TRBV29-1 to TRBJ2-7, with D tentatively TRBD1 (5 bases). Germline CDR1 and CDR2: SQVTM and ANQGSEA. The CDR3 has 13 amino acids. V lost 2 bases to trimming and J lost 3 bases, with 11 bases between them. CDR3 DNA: TGCAGCGTTGAACAGGGTAATCTCTACGAGCAGTACTTC. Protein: CSVEQGNLYEQYF.

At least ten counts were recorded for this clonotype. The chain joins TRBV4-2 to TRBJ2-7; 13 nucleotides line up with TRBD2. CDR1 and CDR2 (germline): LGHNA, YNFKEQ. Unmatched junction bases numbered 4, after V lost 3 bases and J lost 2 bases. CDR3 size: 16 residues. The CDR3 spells CASSQSLAGGTYEQYF. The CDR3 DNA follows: TGTGCCAGCAGCCAGTCACTAGCGGGAGGGACCTACGAGCAGTACTTC.

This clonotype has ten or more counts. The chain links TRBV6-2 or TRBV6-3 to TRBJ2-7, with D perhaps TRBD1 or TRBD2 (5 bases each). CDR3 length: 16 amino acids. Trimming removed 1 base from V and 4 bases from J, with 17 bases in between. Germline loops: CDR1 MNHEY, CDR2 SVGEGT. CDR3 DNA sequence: TGTGCCAGCAGTTACTATCGGGACGGGGATTGGTACGAGCAGTACTTC. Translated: CASSYYRDGDWYEQYF.